One sample yielded the 22 T cell receptor beta chains listed below, sequenced in a study of T cells in localized non-small cell lung cancer. The protocol was immunoSEQ multiplex PCR, while the TCRdb copy is restricted to in-frame clones and leaves out a portion. The sample lists approximately 22,000 clones, roughly nine tenths occurring once. Sequences were derived from PBMCs, sampled before any cancer treatment. Source of these receptors: a man aged 35 to 70 with stage II squamous cell lung carcinoma.

The chain links TRBV7-2 to TRBJ2-7; a possible D gene is TRBD2 (6 bases). The length of the CDR3 is 14 residues. Germline V gene sequence: CDR1 SGHTA, CDR2 FQGNSA. Trimming shortened V by 4 bases and J by 1 base, and 11 bases separated the two germline ends. In DNA form, the CDR3 reads TGTGCCAGCAGCTGGGGCAGCGGGTCCTACGAGCAGTACTTC. It yields the protein CASSWGSGSYEQYF.

Turning to this clone: Other nucleotide sequences in the sample specify the same CDR3. The CDR3 DNA reads as TGCGCCAGCAGCTTGGGCCAGAGCTCTGGAAACACCATATATTTT. This codes for CASSLGQSSGNTIYF. The chain has TRBV5-1 and TRBJ1-3; no definite D call. Germline V gives CDR1 SGHRS, CDR2 YFSETQ. V shed 0 bases and J shed 0 bases, with 7 bases lying between them. The length of the CDR3 is 15 residues.

V and J are TRBV6-5 and TRBJ2-7, with D unclear. The CDR3 is made up of 12 amino acids. Trimming cost V 8 bases and J 0 bases, with 8 bases left between them. CDR1 is MNHEY and CDR2 is SVGAGI in the germline V gene. CDR3 nucleotide sequence: TGTGCCAGCGGACCTCCCTCCTACGAGCAGTACTTC. It specifies CASGPPSYEQYF.

The chain is built from TRBV5-1 and TRBJ2-1; 10 bases map to TRBD1. The CDR3 length is 17 residues. The germline CDR1 and CDR2 sequences are SGHRS and YFSETQ. Germline trimming cut 0 bases from V and 5 bases from J; bases unmatched to any gene: 8. Written as DNA, the CDR3 is TGCGCCAGCAGCTTGGGCCCGAGGACAGGGGGAAACAATGAGCAGTTCTTC. Residues: CASSLGPRTGGNNEQFF.

V is TRBV7-9 and J is TRBJ1-1; D is ambiguous. Germline lookup yields CDR1 SEHNR and CDR2 FQNEAQ (reference sequence). This CDR3 comprises 13 residues. V gave up 8 bases and J gave up 1 base, with 11 bases separating them. CDR3 loop: CASEGPSNTEAFF. The CDR3 DNA sequence: TGTGCCAGCGAAGGACCCTCGAACACTGAAGCTTTCTTT.

In DNA form, the CDR3 reads TGCGCCAGCAGCCAAGTTTATCTCCAGGGAGTTTCCAATGAGCAGTTCTTC. Its translation is CASSQVYLQGVSNEQFF. This sequence joins TRBV4-1 and TRBJ2-1; D is possibly TRBD1 or TRBD2 (5 bases each). The germline V and J ends were trimmed by 1 base and 6 bases, with 19 bases remaining between them. Germline CDR1 is MGHRA and CDR2 is YSYEKL. This CDR3 spans 17 amino acids.

CDR3 amino acids: CASRQGVTNEKLFF. The CDR3 DNA reads as TGTGCCAGCAGACAGGGGGTAACTAATGAAAAACTGTTTTTT. The chain carries TRBV19 and TRBJ1-4; 9 bases are shared with TRBD1. Germline V lookup: CDR1 LNHDA, CDR2 SQIVND (reference sequence). J was trimmed by 1 base and V by 9 bases; bases with no gene match: 3. CDR3 length: 14 amino acids.

The chain links TRBV6-5 to TRBJ1-2; no firm D call. The CDR3 consists of 12 residues. Trimming stripped 5 bases from V and 3 bases from J, with 7 bases between. CDR1 and CDR2 (germline): MNHEY, SVGAGI. The CDR3 region has the DNA TGTGCCAGCAGTCGTGGATACTATGGCTACACCTTC. It is translated as CASSRGYYGYTF.

V usage is TRBV9 and J usage is TRBJ1-1; D unclear. CDR1 is SGDLS, CDR2 YYNGEE, per germline. The CDR3 covers 13 residues. The V end was cut by 0 bases, the J end by 2 bases, with 5 bases between. As DNA, the CDR3 is TGTGCCAGCAGCGTAGGGACCAACACTGAAGCTTTCTTT. Protein sequence: CASSVGTNTEAFF.

This chain links TRBV11-2 with TRBJ2-4, with D hard to call. V was cut by 1 base and J by 0 bases, with 7 bases left in between. The CDR3 consists of 15 residues. The germline gives CDR1 SGHAT, CDR2 FQNNGV. In DNA form, the CDR3 reads TGTGCCAGCAGCTTAGGGGCCCTAGCCAAAAACATTCAGTACTTC. It is translated as CASSLGALAKNIQYF.

The chain links TRBV12-1 to TRBJ1-5; the DNA was not used to check the table's D call, TRBD1. TRBV12-1 is recorded as a pseudogene. This CDR3 region has 14 residues. CDR3 DNA: TGTGCCAGCAAAACAGGGGGAAAGCATCAGCCCCAGCATTTT. It yields the protein CASKTGGKHQPQHF.

The chain joins TRBV19 to TRBJ2-1; 10 positions match TRBD2. From germline, CDR1 is LNHDA and CDR2 SQIVND (reference sequence). CDR3 length equals 17 residues. V trimming: 2 bases; J trimming: 4 bases; junction bases outside the gene matches: 8. The CDR3 is CASSITQLAGTYNEQFF. DNA of the CDR3: TGTGCCAGTAGTATAACCCAACTAGCGGGAACATACAATGAGCAGTTCTTC.

The V gene is TRBV9, the J gene TRBJ1-1; D remains ambiguous. Germline V lookup: CDR1 SGDLS, CDR2 YYNGEE. Trimming pared 0 bases from V and 2 bases from J, leaving 11 bases between. This CDR3 region has 15 residues. CDR3 nucleotide sequence: TGTGCCAGCAGCGTAGGCGGGCCGTATAACACTGAAGCTTTCTTT. Its protein is CASSVGGPYNTEAFF.

This clone showed up just once. The V gene is TRBV11-2, the J gene TRBJ1-1, with D uncertain. The CDR3 covers 13 residues. Germline V CDR1 and CDR2: SGHAT, FQNNGV. V shed 2 bases and J shed 1 base, with 5 bases lying between them. CDR3 loop: CASSLMSNTEAFF. CDR3 in DNA: TGTGCCAGCAGCTTAATGTCGAACACTGAAGCTTTCTTT.

The CDR3 bases are TGTGCCAGCAGCTTTCGAAGGGGATGGGAGCAGTTCTTC. It is translated as CASSFRRGWEQFF. The chain has TRBV11-3 and TRBJ2-1; possibly TRBD1 for D (5 bases). Germline V gene lookup returns CDR1 SGHNT and CDR2 YENEEA. This CDR3 is built from 13 residues. Trimming left V 3 bases short and J 10 bases short, with 13 bases between.

This clone was recorded once. This chain joins TRBV5-1 and TRBJ2-5; D remains unclear. The germline gives CDR1 SGHRS, CDR2 YFSETQ. The CDR3 spans 14 residues. Between the trimmed V and J ends, which lost 0 bases and 7 bases, there was a span of 13 bases. For the CDR3, the DNA is TGCGCCAGCAGCTTGGATCCAGGCGAAGGGACCCAGTACTTC. Translated: CASSLDPGEGTQYF.

The CDR3 is CASRGSHTGELFF. In DNA, the CDR3 is TGCGCCAGCAGGGGGAGTCACACCGGGGAGCTGTTTTTT. The rearrangement uses TRBV5-1 and TRBJ2-2; TRBD2 is a possible D gene (5 bases). Germline CDR1 reads SGHRS; CDR2 reads YFSETQ. The CDR3 is 13 amino acids. V dropped 5 bases and J dropped 3 bases, with 8 bases sitting between them.

This chain links TRBV30 with TRBJ2-1; 8 nucleotides agree with TRBD2. Trimming removed 5 bases from V and 4 bases from J; junction bases left unmatched: 10. Looked up from germline, CDR1 is GTSNPN and CDR2 is SVGIG (reference sequence). There are 15 residues in the CDR3. As DNA, the CDR3 is TGTGCCTGGGTAGTCCTTAGCGGGATATACAATGAGCAGTTCTTC. Its protein product is CAWVVLSGIYNEQFF. Filled out from reference TRBV30 and TRBJ2-1, the complete variable domain reads SQTIHQWPATLVQPVGSPLSLECTVEGTSNPNLYWYRQAAGRGLQLLFYSVGIGQISSEVPQNLSASRPQDRQFILSSKKLLLSDSGFYLCAWVVLSGIYNEQFFGPGTRLTVL.

The chain recombines TRBV11-2 with TRBJ1-1; 9 bases match TRBD1. With V trimmed by 5 bases and J by 4 bases, 5 bases remained unmatched. The CDR3 covers 14 residues. The germline gives CDR1 SGHAT, CDR2 FQNNGV. The CDR3 loop is CASSDRGLSTEAFF. The CDR3 coding sequence is TGTGCCAGCAGCGACAGGGGGTTGAGCACTGAAGCTTTCTTT. The variable domain in full, completed from reference TRBV11-2 and TRBJ1-1, reads EAGVAQSPRYKIIEKRQSVAFWCNPISGHATLYWYQQILGQGPKLLIQFQNNGVVDDSQLPKDRFSAERLKGVDSTLKIQPAKLEDSAVYLCASSDRGLSTEAFFGQGTRLTVV.

The chain joins TRBV5-8 to TRBJ1-4; D unclear. Germline-derived CDR1 and CDR2 are SGHTS and YDEGEE. V lost 4 bases and J 7 bases, leaving 23 bases between the germline ends. The CDR3 length is 17 residues. The CDR3 sequence: CASSPSFTGLAGEKLFF. The CDR3 region has the DNA TGTGCCAGCAGCCCCTCATTCACGGGGTTGGCTGGTGAAAAACTGTTTTTT.

This chain joins TRBV19 and TRBJ2-2; 10 bases match TRBD2. The CDR3 runs 18 residues. Germline V CDR1 and CDR2: LNHDA, SQIVND (reference sequence). J was trimmed by 6 bases and V by 2 bases; bases with no gene match: 12. This chain's CDR3 is CASSIYAMSGGASGELFF. CDR3 in DNA: TGTGCCAGTAGTATATACGCGATGAGCGGGGGGGCCTCCGGGGAGCTGTTTTTT. Using reference TRBV19 and TRBJ2-2 for the parts outside the CDR3, the full variable domain is DGGITQSPKYLFRKEGQNVTLSCEQNLNHDAMYWYRQDPGQGLRLIYYSQIVNDFQKGDIAEGYSVSREKKESFPLTVTSAQKNPTAFYLCASSIYAMSGGASGELFFGEGSRLTVL.

This rearrangement joins TRBV6-1 to TRBJ1-2; D gene ambiguous. The CDR3 has 12 amino acids. V shed 4 bases and J shed 5 bases, with 8 bases lying between them. CDR1 and CDR2 from the germline V gene are MNHNS and SASEGT. For the CDR3, the DNA is TGTGCCAGCAGTGTCCAGGAATATGGCTACACCTTC. Its translation: CASSVQEYGYTF.